The entry that follows covers one T cell receptor beta chain sequence. The same CDR3 also results from other DNA sequences found in this sample. This specimen belongs to a study of blood T cell repertoires in COVID-19. Study information: Samples representing acute and convalescent COVID-19 were sourced from the United States, Italy and Spain.

Sequenced by immunoSEQ multiplex PCR; TCRdb stores in-frame clones only, minus some. The top ten hold over 1% of the sample, which has roughly 380,000 clones, about 90% seen once. CDR3 length: 13 amino acids. Germline assignment: CDR1 MNHEY and CDR2 SMNVEV (reference sequence). Trimming stripped 0 bases from V and 7 bases from J, with 9 bases between. Assignment of participants to cohorts was predicated upon participant-reported clinical history. The chain combines TRBV27 with TRBJ1-2; tentative D call: TRBD1 (5 bases). Sequencing input: PBMCs or T cells enriched from blood (not recorded which). The source is a woman aged 25 to 39 who had been exposed to COVID-19. As DNA, the CDR3 is TGTGCCAGCAGTTTATCGGGGCTAGGTGGCTACACCTTC. Residues: CASSLSGLGGYTF.